One and the same sample provided the 14 T cell receptor beta chains below, sequenced in a study of regulatory T cells in long-lasting Graves disease. Time point given: persistent/refractory GD, antithyroid drugs over 5 years with positive TRAb. Preparation of the TCR library used RNA extracted from PBMCs. Assembly of TCR beta libraries relied on iRepertoire HTBI primers together with Arm-PCR of CDR3 regions. TCRdb reanalysed the multiplex PCR reads using MiXCR and keeps one entry per CDR3 protein. The table lists approximately 290,000 distinct CDR3 sequences, roughly a fifth of them singletons. The sequencing used peripheral blood mononuclear cells (PBMCs), collected when the disease was refractory, from a patient treated with antithyroid drugs. The receptors here all came from a female donor with Graves disease.

At least ten counts were recorded for this clonotype. The J gene is TRBJ2-7, the V gene TRBV28; D is unclear. Trimming pared 8 bases from V and 3 bases from J, leaving 14 bases between. Germline V gene sequence: CDR1 MDHEN, CDR2 SYDVKM. This CDR3 spans 13 amino acids. The DNA of the CDR3 is TGTGCCAGCGCGCGCAGGCTAGGCTACGAGCAGTACTTC. Its protein product is CASARRLGYEQYF.

This clonotype appeared many times. This chain links TRBV6-1 with TRBJ1-2, with D perhaps matching TRBD1 (6 bases). The ends were cut back, 6 bases at V and 3 bases at J, with 14 bases in the middle. The germline V gene has CDR1 MNHNS and CDR2 SASEGT. This CDR3 comprises 14 residues. CDR3 amino acids: CASSPPGQDYGYTF. The CDR3 region has the DNA TGTGCCAGCAGCCCCCCGGGACAAGACTATGGCTACACCTTC.

This clonotype was seen only a few times. The V and J genes are TRBV9 and TRBJ1-3; TRBD1 is a possible D gene (6 bases). The germline CDR1 and CDR2 sequences are SGDLS and YYNGEE. Trimming removed 1 base at V and 0 bases at J, with 8 bases between. The CDR3 runs 15 residues. The CDR3 DNA reads TGTGCCAGCAGCGTATCGGACAGCTCTGGAAACACCATATATTTT. Encoded protein: CASSVSDSSGNTIYF. Full variable domain (remainder filled in from reference TRBV9 and TRBJ1-3): DSGVTQTPKHLITATGQRVTLRCSPRSGDLSVYWYQQSLDQGLQFLIQYYNGEERAKGNILERFSAQQFPDLHSELNLSSLELGDSALYFCASSVSDSSGNTIYFGEGSWLTVV.

The V gene is TRBV28, the J gene TRBJ2-1; maybe TRBD1 (5 bases). CDR1 MDHEN and CDR2 SYDVKM come from the germline V gene. V was cut by 3 bases and J by 4 bases, with 13 bases left in between. The CDR3 runs to 15 residues. DNA of the CDR3: TGTGCCAGCAGTTTGGGGCTATCCCTGTACAATGAGCAGTTCTTC. This translates into CASSLGLSLYNEQFF.

This chain links TRBV7-9 with TRBJ1-1; a weak D match, TRBD1 (6 bases). This CDR3 is 14 amino acids long. Germline CDR1 and CDR2: SEHNR and FQNEAQ (reference sequence). The V gene lost 2 bases and the J gene lost 3 bases, with 10 bases spanning the gap. For the CDR3, the DNA is TGTGCCAGCAGCTTAAACAGGGACGACACTGAAGCTTTCTTT. This translates into CASSLNRDDTEAFF.

The chain combines TRBV20-1 with TRBJ2-7, with 8 bases matching TRBD1. The V gene's germline CDR1 is DFQATT and CDR2 SNEGSKA (reference sequence). This CDR3 contains 15 residues. Germline trimming cut 3 bases from V and 2 bases from J; bases unmatched to any gene: 9. The CDR3 loop is CSARGAAQGAYEQYF. CDR3 nucleotides: TGCAGTGCTAGGGGGGCGGCACAGGGGGCCTACGAGCAGTACTTC.

This clonotype was observed many times. The chain is built from TRBV11-2 and TRBJ2-7; TRBD2 aligns across 11 bases. Germline V gene data show CDR1 as SGHAT and CDR2 as FQNNGV. This CDR3 has 14 amino acids. The trim removed 6 bases at V and 7 bases at J, leaving 8 bases unmatched. CDR3 sequence: CASRIAGGSEEQYF. DNA of the CDR3: TGTGCCAGCAGGATAGCGGGAGGGTCGGAAGAGCAGTACTTC.

This clonotype showed up just a few times. The chain uses TRBV28 and TRBJ2-7, with 10 nucleotides matching TRBD2. Losses at the gene ends were 6 bases for V and 5 bases for J; bases not matched to a gene: 10. Germline-derived CDR1 and CDR2 are MDHEN and SYDVKM. CDR3 length equals 15 residues. CDR3 sequence (DNA): TGTGCCAGCAGCGCTCCTAGCGGGAGTACCAACGAGCAGTACTTC. Translated: CASSAPSGSTNEQYF.

In this sample, this clonotype turned up a few times. The gene calls are TRBV7-2 and TRBJ2-3, with 8 bases identical to TRBD2. The CDR3 extends over 16 amino acids. Trimming at V came to 5 bases and at J to 5 bases, leaving 12 bases not matched to a gene. Germline assignment: CDR1 SGHTA and CDR2 FQGNSA. Written as DNA, the CDR3 is TGTGCCAGCAGCCCGAGCGGCGGGAGGAGGAGAGATACGCAGTATTTT. Its translation is CASSPSGGRRRDTQYF.

This clonotype has a handful of counts. V gene TRBV27 combines with J gene TRBJ2-2; D is uncertain. Per germline, CDR1 MNHEY and CDR2 SMNVEV (reference sequence). The CDR3 is 16 amino acids. V was clipped by 3 bases and J by 2 bases, with 13 bases between them. CDR3 in DNA: TGTGCCAGCAGTTTTTACGGTACGGGCAACACCGGGGAGCTGTTTTTT. This translates into CASSFYGTGNTGELFF.

This clonotype appeared a few times. CDR3 nucleotides: TGCAGTGCGGAGCGGGCCTCCTACGAGCAGTACTTC. Translation: CSAERASYEQYF. The V gene is TRBV20-1, the J gene TRBJ2-7, with D possibly TRBD2 on 6 matching bases. V gave up 6 bases and J gave up 0 bases, with 9 bases separating them. This CDR3 contains 12 residues. Germline values: CDR1 DFQATT, CDR2 SNEGSKA (reference sequence).

The CDR3 DNA reads as TGTGCCAGCAGTCAGAGAGGGGATAGGGAGACCCAGTACTTC. It codes for CASSQRGDRETQYF. The genes are TRBV4-2 and TRBJ2-5; D assignment may be TRBD1 or TRBD2 (5 bases each). Trimming took 6 bases from V and 5 from J, leaving 16 bases between them. The CDR3 sequence is 14 residues long. Per germline, CDR1 LGHNA and CDR2 YNFKEQ.

The rearrangement joins TRBV2 to TRBJ2-3; TRBD2 might be the D (6 bases). Germline V lookup: CDR1 SNHLY, CDR2 FYNNEI. Trimming removed 8 bases from V and 2 bases from J, with 11 bases in between. The CDR3 totals 13 residues. Here the CDR3 reads CASGLALTDTQYF. Here the CDR3 DNA reads TGTGCCAGCGGGCTAGCGCTCACAGATACGCAGTATTTT.

The chain uses TRBV4-3 and TRBJ2-2; 9 bases line up with TRBD2. The germline V gene encodes CDR1 LGHNA and CDR2 YSLEER. Losses at the gene ends were 0 bases for V and 1 base for J; bases not matched to a gene: 3. The CDR3 is made up of 17 amino acids. DNA of the CDR3: TGCGCCAGCAGCCAAGATCTACTAGCGGGGAACACCGGGGAGCTGTTTTTT. This sequence encodes CASSQDLLAGNTGELFF.